Reported below is one T cell receptor beta chain. This entry is derived from a study of blood T cell repertoires in COVID-19. At the level of the study: Acute and convalescent COVID-19 specimens originated in the United States, Italy and Spain. The cDNA or gDNA used as material had been derived from T cells, B-cell-depleted T cells, or PBMCs.

Per the authors' pipeline: Counts of nucleated cells, estimated from reference gene primer amplification, were obtained. TCRdb keeps only in-frame clones here, not all; method: immunoSEQ multiplex PCR. The DNA was the basis for D and trimming; V, J and clone size are from that table. The data hold some 200,000 clones, with about 90% observed a single time. Germline V lookup: CDR1 SGHRS, CDR2 YFSETQ. The CDR3 loop spans 14 amino acids. V was pared by 4 bases and J by 2 bases, with 12 bases between. The chain uses TRBV5-1 and TRBJ1-1, with D maybe TRBD1 (6 bases). This TCR came from a woman aged 18-30 years who had recovered from COVID-19. The specimen was peripheral blood. The CDR3 region has the DNA TGCGCCAGCAGCGCCGGACAGCCCAACACTGAAGCTTTCTTT. Its translation is CASSAGQPNTEAFF.